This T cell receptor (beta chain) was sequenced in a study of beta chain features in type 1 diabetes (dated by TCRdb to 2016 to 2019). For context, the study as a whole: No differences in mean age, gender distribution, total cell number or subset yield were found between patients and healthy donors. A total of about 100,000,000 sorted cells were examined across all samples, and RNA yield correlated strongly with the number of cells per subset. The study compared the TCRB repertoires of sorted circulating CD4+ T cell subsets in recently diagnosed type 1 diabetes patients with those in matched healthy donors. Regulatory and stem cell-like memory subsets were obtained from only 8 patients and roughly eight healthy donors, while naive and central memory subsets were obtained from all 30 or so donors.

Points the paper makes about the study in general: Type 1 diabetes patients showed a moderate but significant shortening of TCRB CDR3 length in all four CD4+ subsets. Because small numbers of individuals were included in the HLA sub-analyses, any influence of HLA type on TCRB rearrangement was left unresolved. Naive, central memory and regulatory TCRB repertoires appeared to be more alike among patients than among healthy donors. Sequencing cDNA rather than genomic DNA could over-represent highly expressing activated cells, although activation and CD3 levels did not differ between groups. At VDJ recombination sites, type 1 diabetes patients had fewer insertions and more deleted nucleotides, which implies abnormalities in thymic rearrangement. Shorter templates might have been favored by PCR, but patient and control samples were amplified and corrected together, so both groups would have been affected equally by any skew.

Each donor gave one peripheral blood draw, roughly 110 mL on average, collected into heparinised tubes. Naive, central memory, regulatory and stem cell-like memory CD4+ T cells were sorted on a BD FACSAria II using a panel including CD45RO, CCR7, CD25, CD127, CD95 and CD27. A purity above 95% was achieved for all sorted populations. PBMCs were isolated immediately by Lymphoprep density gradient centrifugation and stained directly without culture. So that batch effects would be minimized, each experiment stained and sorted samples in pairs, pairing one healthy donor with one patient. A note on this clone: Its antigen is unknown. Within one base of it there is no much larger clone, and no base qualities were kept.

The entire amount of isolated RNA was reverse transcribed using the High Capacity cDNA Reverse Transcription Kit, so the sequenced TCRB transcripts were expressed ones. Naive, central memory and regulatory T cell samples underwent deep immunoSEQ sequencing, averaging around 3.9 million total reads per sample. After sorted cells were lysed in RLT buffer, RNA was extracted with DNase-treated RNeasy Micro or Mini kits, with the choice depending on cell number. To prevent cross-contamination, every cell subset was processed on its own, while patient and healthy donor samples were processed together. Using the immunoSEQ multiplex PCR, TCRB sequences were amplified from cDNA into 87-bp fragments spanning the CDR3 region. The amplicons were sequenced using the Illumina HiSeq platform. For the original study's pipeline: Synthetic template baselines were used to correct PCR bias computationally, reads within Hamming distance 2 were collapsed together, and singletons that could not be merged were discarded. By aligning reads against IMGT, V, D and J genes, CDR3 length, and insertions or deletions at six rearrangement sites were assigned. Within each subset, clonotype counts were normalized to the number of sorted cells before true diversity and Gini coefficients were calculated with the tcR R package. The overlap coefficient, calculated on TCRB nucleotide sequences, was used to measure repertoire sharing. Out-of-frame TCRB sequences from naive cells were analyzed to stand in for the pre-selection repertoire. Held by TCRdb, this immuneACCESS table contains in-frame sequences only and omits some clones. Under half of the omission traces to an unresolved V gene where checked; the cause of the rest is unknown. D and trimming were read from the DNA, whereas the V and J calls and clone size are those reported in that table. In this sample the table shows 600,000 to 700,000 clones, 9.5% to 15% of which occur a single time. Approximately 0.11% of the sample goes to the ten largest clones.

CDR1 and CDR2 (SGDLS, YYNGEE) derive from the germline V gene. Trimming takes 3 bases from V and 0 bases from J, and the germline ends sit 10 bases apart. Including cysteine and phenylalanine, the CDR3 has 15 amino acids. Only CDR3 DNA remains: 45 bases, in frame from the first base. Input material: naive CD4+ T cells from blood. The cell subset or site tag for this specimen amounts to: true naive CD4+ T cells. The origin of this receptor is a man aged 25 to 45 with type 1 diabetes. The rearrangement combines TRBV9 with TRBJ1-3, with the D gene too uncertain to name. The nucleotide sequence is TGTGCCAGCAGCGGGTCAGCCAGCTCTGGAAACACCATATATTTT. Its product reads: CASSGSASSGNTIYF.